What follows is one TCR beta chain and its context. Its target is not known. Since a much larger clone is just one base distant, this may be a read error. This likely comes from a read error, as the CDR3 has no conserved phenylalanine or tryptophan at its end. The data belong to a study of post-analysis software for immune sequencing data. Unique molecular identifiers were built into the TCR beta cDNA libraries. Each CDR3 protein is one row after TCRdb ran MiXCR on the PCR reads. Among about 190,000 distinct CDR3 sequences listed, over 25% were seen once. The CDR3 totals 12 residues. Trimming took 1 base from V and 3 from J, leaving 5 bases between them. Germline assignment: CDR1 SGHKS and CDR2 YYEKEE (reference sequence). Study-level points and caveats: Patients had higher frequencies than controls of five TRBV segments, including TRBV5-6, TRBV5-1 and TRBV20-1.

This clonotype was obtained from a girl aged 2-17 years with multiple sclerosis. The chain is built from TRBV5-5 and TRBJ2-7; D is ambiguous. Source material: blood. In DNA, the CDR3 is TGTGCCAGCAGCTTGTGGAACTACGAGCAGTACTCC. Translation: CASSLWNYEQYS.